Following are 21 T cell receptor beta chains from one sample sequenced in a study of CD8+ T cells in alopecia areata. Investigators isolated RNA and reverse transcribed it into cDNA to act as the sequencing template. Using immunoSEQ multiplex PCR, the repertoire was profiled, and TCRdb retains in-frame clones only, with some absent. The data list 200,000 to 300,000 clones, none observed once; roughly 1.2% falls to the top ten. Using CD4, CD8alpha, NKG2D, NKG2ACE and other markers, pooled cutaneous lymph node cells were sorted. Material: CD4+ T cells sorted from a lymph node. These receptors all stem from a C3H/HeJ mouse with alopecia areata. MHC haplotype of the strain: H2-k.

Details on this clone: Germline and genes here are mouse. The read ends 4 residues before the CDR3 terminus; that terminus is restored from the germline J gene. Distinct nucleotide sequences in the sample also encode this CDR3. This chain uses TRBV13-3 with TRBJ2-3, with a possible D match to TRBD1 (6 bases). The CDR3 is 16 residues long. Between the trimmed V and J ends, which lost 3 bases and 0 bases, there was a span of 14 bases. Germline lookup yields CDR1 NNHDY and CDR2 SYVADS. Partial CDR3 DNA: TGTGCCAGCAGTGGCCCTGGACAGAATAGTGCAGAA. Amino acid sequence: CASSGPGQNSAE. From start to end, the CDR3 is CASSGPGQNSAETLYF.

Points on this clone: Mouse germline and gene names are used. The CDR3 extends 4 residues past the end of the read, so its final part is completed from the germline J gene. The chain links TRBV13-2 to TRBJ2-3; TRBD2 matches 9 bases. The CDR3 runs to 14 residues. Trimming took 3 bases from V and 2 from J; bases not matched to a gene: 1. Germline loops: CDR1 NNHNN, CDR2 SYGAGS (reference sequence). The CDR3 DNA, read in part, is TGTGCCAGCGGTGCTGGGGGGGTTGCAGAA. This sequence encodes CASGAGGVAE. The CDR3 as a whole reads CASGAGGVAETLYF.

This clone was seen a few times. All gene names here are mouse names. The read gets to within 4 residues of the CDR3 end, and the germline J gene fills in the rest. This CDR3 is also generated by other DNA sequences in the sample. The chain combines TRBV13-1 with TRBJ2-7; TRBD2 matches at 8 bases. CDR3 length: 14 amino acids. Germline lookup yields CDR1 NSHNY and CDR2 SYGAGN. CDR3: CASSDVGGGYEQYF. The sequenced part of the CDR3 DNA is TGTGCCAGCAGTGATGTTGGGGGGGGATAT.

This clone was counted between two and nine times. Gene names denote mouse genes. The read terminates 4 residues ahead of where the CDR3 ends, so the germline J gene completes it. The chain couples TRBV1 to TRBJ2-7, with D perhaps matching TRBD1 (6 bases). Germline CDR1 is NSQYPW and CDR2 is LRSPGD (reference sequence). The CDR3 is 13 residues long. The DNA read from the CDR3 is TGCACCTGCAGTGCAGATAACAGGGAT. Its translation: CTCSADNRD. The entire CDR3 sequence reads CTCSADNRDEQYF.

As to this clone: Germline and genes here are mouse. The CDR3 end falls 4 residues outside the read, so it is completed with the germline J gene. The gene calls are TRBV14 and TRBJ2-1; 7 bases line up with TRBD1. The junction had 3 bases not matched to a gene; V was cut back by 3 bases and J by 3 bases. The germline V gene has CDR1 SGHDT and CDR2 FRDEAV. The CDR3 has 14 residues. The part of the CDR3 DNA that was read is TGTGCCAGCAGTTCAGGGGGAATCTATGCT. This gives the protein CASSSGGIYA. The complete CDR3 protein is CASSSGGIYAEQFF.

Worth noting for this clone: The genes and germline here are from mouse. Read sequence stops 4 residues before the CDR3 end, and the germline J gene provides the missing end. The J gene is TRBJ2-5, the V gene TRBV5; TRBD2 agrees at 10 bases. V was clipped by 4 bases and J by 0 bases; unmatched bases: 7. There are 17 residues in the CDR3. Germline V gene lookup returns CDR1 LGHNA and CDR2 YNLKQL (reference sequence). The CDR3 loop reads CASSPPGGARNQDTQYF. The sequenced CDR3 bases are TGTGCCAGCAGCCCTCCTGGGGGGGCGCGGAACCAAGAC.

This clone appeared a few times. The germline and genes are mouse ones. The read gets to within 4 residues of the CDR3 end, and the germline J gene fills in the rest. The chain combines TRBV31 with TRBJ2-1; TRBD2 matches at 10 bases. The CDR3 loop spans 16 amino acids. Unmatched junction bases numbered 3, after V lost 0 bases and J lost 1 base. The germline V gene has CDR1 GKSSPN and CDR2 SITVG. Partial CDR3 DNA: TGTGCCTGGAGTCTGGGACTGGGGCCGAACTATGCT. As protein: CAWSLGLGPNYA. The CDR3 in its entirety is CAWSLGLGPNYAEQFF.

This clone was counted a few times. Gene names denote mouse genes. The CDR3 is cut off 4 residues early in the read; its end comes from the germline J gene. The chain joins TRBV14 to TRBJ1-2; tentative D call: TRBD1 (5 bases). The CDR3 totals 14 residues. V was trimmed by 0 bases and J by 3 bases, leaving 9 bases between them. Germline lookup yields CDR1 SGHDT and CDR2 FRDEAV. CDR3 DNA, as far as it was read: TGTGCCAGCAGTTTCTCCGGGGGGGACTCC. The encoded protein is CASSFSGGDS. The CDR3 reads in full as CASSFSGGDSDYTF.

Points on this clone: The listed genes are named as in mouse. The CDR3 DNA, read in part, is TGTGCCAGCAGTATACAGGGGACC. Translated, it gives CASSIQGT. The entire CDR3 protein reads CASSIQGTDYTF. The rearrangement links TRBV19 to TRBJ1-2; D possibly corresponds to TRBD1 (6 bases). The read terminates 4 residues ahead of where the CDR3 ends, so the germline J gene completes it. Germline CDR1 FNHDT, CDR2 SITEND (reference sequence). There are 12 residues in the CDR3. Looking up the rest from reference TRBV19 and TRBJ1-2 gives the full variable domain: GGIITQTPKFLIGQEGQKLTLKCQQNFNHDTMYWYRQDSGKGLRLIYYSITENDLQKGDLSEGYDASREKKSSFSLTVTSAQKNEMAVFLCASSIQGTDYTFGSGTRLLVI.

As regards this clone: The germline and genes are mouse ones. The observed sequence ends 4 residues before the CDR3 terminus, with the missing tail filled in from the germline J gene. The same CDR3 also results from other DNA sequences found in this sample. The chain combines TRBV14 with TRBJ1-1, with D possibly being TRBD1 (5 bases). In germline, CDR1 is SGHDT, CDR2 FRDEAV. This CDR3 contains 12 residues. V lost 5 bases to trimming and J lost 4 bases, with 9 bases between them. CDR3 bases read: TGTGCCAGCAGCTTGGACACCACA. Its translation: CASSLDTT. From start to end, the CDR3 is CASSLDTTEVFF.

This clone was seen a handful of times. Mouse germline and gene names are used. The observed sequence ends 4 residues before the CDR3 terminus, with the missing tail filled in from the germline J gene. The sample holds other DNA sequences that translate to the same CDR3. The chain recombines TRBV5 with TRBJ2-2; no clear D. There are 14 residues in the CDR3. Trimming removed 3 bases at V and 0 bases at J, with 5 bases between. Germline assignment: CDR1 LGHNA and CDR2 YNLKQL (reference sequence). The CDR3 bases that were read are TGTGCCAGCAGCCAGACAACAAACACCGGG. Its protein product is CASSQTTNTG. In full, the CDR3 is CASSQTTNTGQLYF.

On this clone itself: Genes and germline come from the mouse. The read is 4 residues too short to cover the CDR3 end, so that end is filled in from the germline J gene. V is TRBV13-1 and J is TRBJ2-1; 7 bases match TRBD1. V shed 9 bases and J 2 bases; nucleotides not matched to a gene: 2. Germline CDR1 NSHNY, CDR2 SYGAGN. The CDR3 sequence is 12 residues long. The part of the CDR3 DNA that was read is TGTGCCACCGGGACAGACTATGCT. Amino acids: CATGTDYA. From start to end, the CDR3 is CATGTDYAEQFF.

This clone was counted between two and nine times. Mouse gene names apply. The DNA ends 4 residues before the CDR3 does, and the rest of the CDR3 is filled in from the germline J gene. The rearrangement uses TRBV13-3 and TRBJ2-1, with D possibly TRBD1 on 5 matching bases. V was cut by 10 bases and J by 4 bases, with 9 bases left in between. Germline CDR1 and CDR2: NNHDY and SYVADS. CDR3 size: 11 residues. CDR3 bases read: TGTGCCGGTAAGGGGTATGCT. Its protein product is CAGKGYA. Given in full, the CDR3 is CAGKGYAEQFF.

This clone occurred a few times. Germline and genes here are mouse. Read coverage stops 4 residues before the CDR3 terminus; the germline J gene supplies the remainder. The rearrangement uses TRBV2 and TRBJ2-7; 13 bases fit TRBD2. Germline V CDR1 and CDR2: LGHNA, YSYQKL. The CDR3 is 17 residues long. CDR3 DNA, as far as it was read: TGTGCCAGCAGCCAAGAAGGGACTGGGGGGGATCGAGAT. Translation gives CASSQEGTGGDRD. The full CDR3 reads CASSQEGTGGDRDEQYF.

As concerns this clone: Gene names denote mouse genes. The read gets to within 4 residues of the CDR3 end, and the germline J gene fills in the rest. The chain carries TRBV19 and TRBJ2-2; TRBD1 might be the D (6 bases). With 4 bases removed from V and 0 bases from J, the gap between germline ends came to 10 bases. The CDR3 contains 15 residues. Germline CDR1 FNHDT, CDR2 SITEND (reference sequence). The CDR3 DNA, read in part, is TGTGCCAGCAGTCGGGACATCGCAAACACCGGG. Residues: CASSRDIANTG. The entire CDR3 is CASSRDIANTGQLYF.

A few counts support this clone. The listed genes are named as in mouse. The read ends 4 residues early relative to the CDR3; the germline J gene fills the gap. The chain joins TRBV1 to TRBJ2-5; 7 nucleotides align to TRBD1. Germline V gene sequence: CDR1 NSQYPW, CDR2 LRSPGD (reference sequence). The CDR3 is 14 amino acids. V dropped 3 bases and J dropped 3; count of bases not matched to a gene: 3. The CDR3 sequence is CTCSAPTGQDTQYF. CDR3 bases read: TGCACCTGCAGTGCCCCGACAGGGCAAGAC.

This clone was seen a few times. The genes are named according to mouse. The CDR3 is cut off 4 residues early in the read; its end comes from the germline J gene. V is TRBV19 and J is TRBJ1-1; no reliable D call. The CDR3 covers 12 residues. Per germline, CDR1 FNHDT and CDR2 SITEND (reference sequence). This CDR3 is CASSPDWGEVFF. The DNA read from the CDR3 is TGTGCCAGCAGTCCGGACTGGGGA.

This clone turned up a few times. The gene symbols are mouse symbols. The read ends 4 residues shy of where the CDR3 ends; the end is completed using the germline J gene. V gene TRBV13-2 combines with J gene TRBJ1-1; a weak D match, TRBD1 (5 bases). Germline V gene data show CDR1 as NNHNN and CDR2 as SYGAGS (reference sequence). V lost 3 bases and J lost 1, with 7 bases in between. The CDR3 length is 13 residues. The sequenced CDR3 bases are TGTGCCAGCGGTGGGACATTAAACACA. This encodes CASGGTLNT. The full CDR3 is CASGGTLNTEVFF.

A word on this clone: Mouse gene names apply. The read comes to an end 4 residues before the CDR3 does, leaving the germline J gene to fill in the end. This sequence joins TRBV19 and TRBJ2-1; no definite D call. The CDR3 is made up of 15 amino acids. The V and J ends lost 4 bases and 1 base respectively, with 12 bases between them. CDR1 FNHDT and CDR2 SITEND come from the germline V gene (reference sequence). Here the CDR3 reads CASSPNINNYAEQFF. CDR3 DNA, as far as it was read: TGTGCCAGCAGTCCCAACATAAACAACTATGCT.

This clone was detected only a few times. The gene symbols are mouse symbols. The read ends 4 residues early relative to the CDR3; the germline J gene fills the gap. The V gene is TRBV5, the J gene TRBJ2-1; TRBD2 aligns across 9 bases. CDR3 length: 15 residues. Trimming at V came to 4 bases and at J to 3 bases, leaving 4 bases not matched to a gene. Germline CDR1 and CDR2: LGHNA and YNLKQL (reference sequence). The CDR3 sequence is CASSPGTGPYAEQFF. The sequenced part of the CDR3 DNA is TGTGCCAGCAGCCCCGGGACTGGGCCCTATGCT.

Comments on this clone: All gene names here are mouse names. The read ends 4 residues before the CDR3 terminus; that terminus is restored from the germline J gene. The chain combines TRBV19 with TRBJ2-7; TRBD2 might be the D (6 bases). Germline-derived CDR1 and CDR2 are FNHDT and SITEND (reference sequence). The V and J ends lost 2 bases and 0 bases respectively, with 12 bases between them. The CDR3 has 15 residues. The DNA read from the CDR3 is TGTGCCAGCAGTATTCAAGGACTGAGCTCCTAT. It encodes CASSIQGLSSY. Given in full, the CDR3 is CASSIQGLSSYEQYF.